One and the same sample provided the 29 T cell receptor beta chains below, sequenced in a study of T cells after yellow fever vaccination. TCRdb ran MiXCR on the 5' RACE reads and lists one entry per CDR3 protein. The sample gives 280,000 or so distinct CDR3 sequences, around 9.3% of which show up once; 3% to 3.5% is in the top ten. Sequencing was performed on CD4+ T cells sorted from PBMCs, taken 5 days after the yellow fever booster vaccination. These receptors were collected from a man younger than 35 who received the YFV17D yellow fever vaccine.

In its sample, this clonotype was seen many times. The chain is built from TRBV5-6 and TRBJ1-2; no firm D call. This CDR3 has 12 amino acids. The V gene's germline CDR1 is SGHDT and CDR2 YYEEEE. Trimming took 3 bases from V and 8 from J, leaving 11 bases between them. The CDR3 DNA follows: TGTGCCAGCAGCTACGATACGGAAGGCTACACCTTC. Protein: CASSYDTEGYTF.

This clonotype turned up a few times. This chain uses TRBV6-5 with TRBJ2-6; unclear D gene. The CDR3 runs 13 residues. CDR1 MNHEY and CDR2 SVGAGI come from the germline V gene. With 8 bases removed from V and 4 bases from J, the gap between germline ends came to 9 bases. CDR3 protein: CASATVGANVLTF. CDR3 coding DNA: TGTGCCAGCGCGACGGTCGGGGCCAACGTCCTGACTTTC.

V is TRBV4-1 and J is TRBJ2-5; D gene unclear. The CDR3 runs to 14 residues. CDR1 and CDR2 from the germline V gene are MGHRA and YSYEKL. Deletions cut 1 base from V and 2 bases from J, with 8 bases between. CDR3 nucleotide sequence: TGCGCCAGCAGCCAAGTTGGAAGGCAAGAGACCCAGTACTTC. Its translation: CASSQVGRQETQYF.

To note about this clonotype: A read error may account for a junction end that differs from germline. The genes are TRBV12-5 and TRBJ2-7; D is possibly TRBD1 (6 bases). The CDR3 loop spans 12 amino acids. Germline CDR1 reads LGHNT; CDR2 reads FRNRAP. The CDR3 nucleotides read TGTGCTAGTGGTTTGGAACCGGCACAGGGCGTTTTC. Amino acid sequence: CASGLEPAQGVF.

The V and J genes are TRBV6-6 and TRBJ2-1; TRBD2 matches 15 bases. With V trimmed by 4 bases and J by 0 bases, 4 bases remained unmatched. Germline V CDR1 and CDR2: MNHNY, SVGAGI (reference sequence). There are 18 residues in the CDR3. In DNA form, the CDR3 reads TGTGCCAGCAGTTGGGGACTAGCGGGGGGTCACTCCTACAATGAGCAGTTCTTC. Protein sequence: CASSWGLAGGHSYNEQFF.

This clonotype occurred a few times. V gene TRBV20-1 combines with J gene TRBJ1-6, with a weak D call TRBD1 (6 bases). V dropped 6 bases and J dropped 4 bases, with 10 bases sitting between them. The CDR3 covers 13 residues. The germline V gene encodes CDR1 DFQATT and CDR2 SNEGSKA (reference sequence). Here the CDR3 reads CSATTGYNSPLHF. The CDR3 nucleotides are TGCAGTGCCACAACAGGGTATAATTCACCCCTCCACTTT.

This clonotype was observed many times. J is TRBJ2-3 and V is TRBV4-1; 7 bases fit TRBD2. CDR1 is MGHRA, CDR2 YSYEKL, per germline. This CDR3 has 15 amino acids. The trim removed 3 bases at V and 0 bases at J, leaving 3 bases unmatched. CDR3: CASSQRGSSTDTQYF. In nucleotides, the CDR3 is TGCGCCAGCAGCCAGCGGGGGAGTAGCACAGATACGCAGTATTTT.

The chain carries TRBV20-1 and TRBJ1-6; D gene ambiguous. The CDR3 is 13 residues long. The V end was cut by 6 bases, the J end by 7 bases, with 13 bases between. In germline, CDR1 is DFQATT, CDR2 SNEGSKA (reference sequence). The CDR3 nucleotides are TGCAGTGCCATGGCCGGCTCAAATTCACCCCTCCACTTT. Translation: CSAMAGSNSPLHF.

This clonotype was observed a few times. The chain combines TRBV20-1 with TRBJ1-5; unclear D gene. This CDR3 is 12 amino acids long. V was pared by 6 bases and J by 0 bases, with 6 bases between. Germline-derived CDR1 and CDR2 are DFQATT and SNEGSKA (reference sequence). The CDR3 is CSADTSNQPQHF. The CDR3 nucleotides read TGCAGTGCAGACACTAGCAATCAGCCCCAGCATTTT.

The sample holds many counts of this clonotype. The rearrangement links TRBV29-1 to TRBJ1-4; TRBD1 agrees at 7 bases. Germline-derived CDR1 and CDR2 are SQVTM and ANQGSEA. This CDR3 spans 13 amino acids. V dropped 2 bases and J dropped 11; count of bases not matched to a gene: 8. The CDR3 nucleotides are TGCAGCGTTGAAATACAGGGGACCAGGAAACTGTTTTTT. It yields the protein CSVEIQGTRKLFF.

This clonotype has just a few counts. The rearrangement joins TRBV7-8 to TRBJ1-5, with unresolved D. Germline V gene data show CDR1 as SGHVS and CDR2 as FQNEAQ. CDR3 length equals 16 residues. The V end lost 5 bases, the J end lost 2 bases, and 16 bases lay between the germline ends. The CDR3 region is CASSQARHSGNQPQHF. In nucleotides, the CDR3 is TGTGCCAGCAGCCAAGCACGACACTCGGGCAATCAGCCCCAGCATTTT.

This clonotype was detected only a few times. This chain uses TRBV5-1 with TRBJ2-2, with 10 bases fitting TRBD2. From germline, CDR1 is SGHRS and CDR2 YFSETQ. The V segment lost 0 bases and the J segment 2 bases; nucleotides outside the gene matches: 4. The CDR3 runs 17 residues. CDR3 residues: CASSLVLAGVNTGELFF. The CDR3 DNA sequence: TGCGCCAGCAGCTTGGTTCTAGCGGGGGTAAACACCGGGGAGCTGTTTTTT.

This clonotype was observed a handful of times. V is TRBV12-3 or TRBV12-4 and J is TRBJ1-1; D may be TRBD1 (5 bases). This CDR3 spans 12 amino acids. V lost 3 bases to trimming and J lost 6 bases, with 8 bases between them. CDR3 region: CASSFQGPEAFF. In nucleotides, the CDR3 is TGTGCCAGCAGTTTTCAGGGTCCTGAAGCTTTCTTT.

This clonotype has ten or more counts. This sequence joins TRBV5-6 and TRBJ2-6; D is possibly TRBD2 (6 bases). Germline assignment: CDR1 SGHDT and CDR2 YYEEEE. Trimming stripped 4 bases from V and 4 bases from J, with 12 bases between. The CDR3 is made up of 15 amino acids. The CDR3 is CASSLGLSGANVLTF. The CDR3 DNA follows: TGTGCCAGCAGCCTGGGACTGTCAGGGGCCAACGTCCTGACTTTC.

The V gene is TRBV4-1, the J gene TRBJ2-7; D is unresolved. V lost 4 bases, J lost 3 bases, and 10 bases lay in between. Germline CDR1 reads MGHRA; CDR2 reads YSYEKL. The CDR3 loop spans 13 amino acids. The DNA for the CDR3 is TGCGCCAGCAGCCGGCCGAGAGTCTACGAGCAGTACTTC. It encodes CASSRPRVYEQYF.

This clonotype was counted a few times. CDR3 DNA sequence: TGCAGTGCTAGTGTCCCTAGCGGGGGGATCACAGATACGCAGTATTTT. Protein: CSASVPSGGITDTQYF. This chain links TRBV20-1 with TRBJ2-3, with TRBD2 matching over 11 bases. The CDR3 covers 16 residues. The ends lost 3 bases at V and 2 bases at J; junction bases unmatched: 7. The germline gives CDR1 DFQATT, CDR2 SNEGSKA (reference sequence).

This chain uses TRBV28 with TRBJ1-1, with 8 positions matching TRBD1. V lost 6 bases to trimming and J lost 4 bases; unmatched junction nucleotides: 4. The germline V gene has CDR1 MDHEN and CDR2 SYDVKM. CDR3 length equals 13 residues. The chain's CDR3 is CASRRQGITEAFF. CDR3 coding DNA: TGTGCCAGCAGGAGACAGGGGATCACTGAAGCTTTCTTT. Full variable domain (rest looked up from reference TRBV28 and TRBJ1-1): DVKVTQSSRYLVKRTGEKVFLECVQDMDHENMFWYRQDPGLGLRLIYFSYDVKMKEKGDIPEGYSVSREKKERFSLILESASTNQTSMYLCASRRQGITEAFFGQGTRLTVV.

Here the CDR3 reads CAWSAGYEQYF. The CDR3, as DNA: TGTGCCTGGAGTGCCGGCTACGAGCAGTACTTC. The J gene is TRBJ2-7, the V gene TRBV30; D is unresolved. This CDR3 spans 11 amino acids. Trimming removed 1 base from V and 3 bases from J, with 4 bases in between. CDR1 is GTSNPN, CDR2 SVGIG, per germline (reference sequence).

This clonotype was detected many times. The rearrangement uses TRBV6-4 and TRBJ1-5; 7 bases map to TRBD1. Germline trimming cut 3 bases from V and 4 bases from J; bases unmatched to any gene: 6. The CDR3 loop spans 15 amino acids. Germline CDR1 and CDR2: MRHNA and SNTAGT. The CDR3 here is CASSEGQRCNQPQHF. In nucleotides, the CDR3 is TGTGCCAGCAGTGAGGGACAGAGATGTAATCAGCCCCAGCATTTT.

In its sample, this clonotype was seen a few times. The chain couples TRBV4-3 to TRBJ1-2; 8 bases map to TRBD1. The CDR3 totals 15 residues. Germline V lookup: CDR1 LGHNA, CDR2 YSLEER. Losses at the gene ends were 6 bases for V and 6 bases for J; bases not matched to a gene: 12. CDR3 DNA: TGCGCCAGCAGTCTCATTTCTGGACAGGGAGATGGCTACACCTTC. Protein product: CASSLISGQGDGYTF.

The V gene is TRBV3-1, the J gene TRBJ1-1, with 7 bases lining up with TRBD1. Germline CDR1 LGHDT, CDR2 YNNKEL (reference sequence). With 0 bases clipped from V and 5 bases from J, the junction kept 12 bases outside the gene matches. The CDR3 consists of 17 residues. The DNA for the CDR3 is TGTGCCAGCAGCCAAGAATTTTCCGGGACAGTAAGGACTGAAGCTTTCTTT. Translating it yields CASSQEFSGTVRTEAFF.

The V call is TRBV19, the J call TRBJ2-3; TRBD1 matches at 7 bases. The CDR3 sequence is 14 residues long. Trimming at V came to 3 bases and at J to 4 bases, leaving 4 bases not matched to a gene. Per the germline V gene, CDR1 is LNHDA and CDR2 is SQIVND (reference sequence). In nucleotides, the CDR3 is TGTGCCAGTAGTATCGGACAGGCTTCAGATACGCAGTATTTT. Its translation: CASSIGQASDTQYF.

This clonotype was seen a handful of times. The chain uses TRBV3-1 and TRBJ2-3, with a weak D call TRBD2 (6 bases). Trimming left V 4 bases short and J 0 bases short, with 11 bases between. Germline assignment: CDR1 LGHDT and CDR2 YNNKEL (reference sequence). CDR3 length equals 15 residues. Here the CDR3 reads CASSRRGSSTDTQYF. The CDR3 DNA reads TGTGCCAGCAGCCGGCGGGGTTCTAGCACAGATACGCAGTATTTT.

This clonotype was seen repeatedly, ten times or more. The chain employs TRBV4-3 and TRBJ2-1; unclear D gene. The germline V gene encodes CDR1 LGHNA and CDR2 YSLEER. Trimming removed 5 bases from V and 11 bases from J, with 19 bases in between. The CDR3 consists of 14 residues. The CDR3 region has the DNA TGCGCCAGCAGCGACGGCTACCAAAGTCTACAGCAGTTCTTC. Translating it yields CASSDGYQSLQQFF.

CDR3 nucleotides: TGTGCCAGCAGCTTGGGACTTCGGGGTTCCTCCTATAATTCACCCCTCCACTTT. Its protein product is CASSLGLRGSSYNSPLHF. This chain uses TRBV7-2 with TRBJ1-6, with a possible D match to TRBD1 (5 bases). The CDR3 loop spans 18 amino acids. Germline lookup yields CDR1 SGHTA and CDR2 FQGNSA. V lost 3 bases to trimming and J lost 0 bases, with 15 bases between them.

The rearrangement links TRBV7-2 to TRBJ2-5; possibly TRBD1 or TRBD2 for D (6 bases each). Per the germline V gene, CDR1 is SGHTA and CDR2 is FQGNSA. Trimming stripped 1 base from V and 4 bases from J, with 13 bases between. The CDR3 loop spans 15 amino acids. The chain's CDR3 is CASSLVGGAGETQYF. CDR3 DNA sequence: TGTGCCAGCAGCTTAGTGGGGGGCGCGGGAGAGACCCAGTACTTC.

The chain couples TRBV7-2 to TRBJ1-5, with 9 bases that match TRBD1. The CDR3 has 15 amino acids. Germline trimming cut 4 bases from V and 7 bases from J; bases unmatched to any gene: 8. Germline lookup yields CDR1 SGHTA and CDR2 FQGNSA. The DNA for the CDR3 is TGTGCCAGCAGCTCCGGGGGGACAGGGAGACAGCCCCAGCATTTT. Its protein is CASSSGGTGRQPQHF.

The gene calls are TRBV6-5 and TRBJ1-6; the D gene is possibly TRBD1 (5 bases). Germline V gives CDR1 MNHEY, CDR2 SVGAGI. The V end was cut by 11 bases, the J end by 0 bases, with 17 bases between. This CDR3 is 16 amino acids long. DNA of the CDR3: TGTGCCTCGCGGGGCAGGATGGGCTCCTATAATTCACCCCTCCACTTT. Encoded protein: CASRGRMGSYNSPLHF.

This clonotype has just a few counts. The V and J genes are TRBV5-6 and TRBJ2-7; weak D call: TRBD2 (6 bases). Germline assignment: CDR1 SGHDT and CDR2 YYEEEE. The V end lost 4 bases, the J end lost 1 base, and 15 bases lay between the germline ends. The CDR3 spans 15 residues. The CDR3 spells CASSNNRGLSYEQYF. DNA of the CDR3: TGTGCCAGCAGCAATAACCGGGGGTTGTCCTACGAGCAGTACTTC.